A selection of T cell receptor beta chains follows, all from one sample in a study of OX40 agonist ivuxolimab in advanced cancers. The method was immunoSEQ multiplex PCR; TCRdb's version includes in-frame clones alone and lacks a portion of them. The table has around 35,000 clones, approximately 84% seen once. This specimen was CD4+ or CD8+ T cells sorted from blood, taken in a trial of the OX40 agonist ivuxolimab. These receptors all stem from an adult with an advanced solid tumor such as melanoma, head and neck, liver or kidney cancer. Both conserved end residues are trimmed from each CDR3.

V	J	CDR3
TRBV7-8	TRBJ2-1	ASSFGGWDEQF
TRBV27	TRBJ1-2	ASSLRGVGYGYT
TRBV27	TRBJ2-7	ASSLASGWYEQY
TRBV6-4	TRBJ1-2	AIMGQPDYGYT
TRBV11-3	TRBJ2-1	ASSLGDRVTDEQF
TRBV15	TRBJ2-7	ATSPRQSYEQY
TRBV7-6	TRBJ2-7	ASSSGQYYEQY
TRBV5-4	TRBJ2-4	ASSSGDKNIQY
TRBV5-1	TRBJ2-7	ASSWGLAGAYEQY
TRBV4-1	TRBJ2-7	ASSQEGSGVSYEQY
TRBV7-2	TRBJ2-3	ASSIGEGTQY
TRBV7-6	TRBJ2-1	ASSLKFASGSSGNEQF
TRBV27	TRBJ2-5	ASSFGAGGTREQY
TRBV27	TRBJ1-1	ASSRKANTEAF
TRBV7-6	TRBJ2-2	ASSKEGGYGTGELF
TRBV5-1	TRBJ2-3	ASSFGDRTDTQY
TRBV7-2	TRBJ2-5	ASSPGLAGGQETQY
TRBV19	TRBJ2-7	ASSTKAGGYEQY
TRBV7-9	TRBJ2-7	ASGLGGDEQY
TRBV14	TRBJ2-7	ASSHSPRAEQY
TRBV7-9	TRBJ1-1	ASSLDSWNTEAF
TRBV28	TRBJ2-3	ASSLLQGLGEYTDTQY
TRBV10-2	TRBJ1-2	ASSERSSGTGINYGYT
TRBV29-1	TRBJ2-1	SVVASGRISNEQF
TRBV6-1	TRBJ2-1	ASSSFPGQRNEQF
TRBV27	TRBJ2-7	ASSQMEPYEQY
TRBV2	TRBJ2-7	ASTGTGETYEQY
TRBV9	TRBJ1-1	ASSIGDQGVNTEAF
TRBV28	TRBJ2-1	ASTRGSGNEQF
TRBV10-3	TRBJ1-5	AISEGQRNQPQH
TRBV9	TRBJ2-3	ASEASSPTDTQY
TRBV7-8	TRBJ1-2	ASSLAVGTEYYGYT
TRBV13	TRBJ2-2	ASSLRGEVGTGELF
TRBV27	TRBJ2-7	ASSSAASSYEQY
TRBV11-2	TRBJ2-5	ASSPRTSGSGETQY
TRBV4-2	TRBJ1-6	ASSLAEGLVNSPLH